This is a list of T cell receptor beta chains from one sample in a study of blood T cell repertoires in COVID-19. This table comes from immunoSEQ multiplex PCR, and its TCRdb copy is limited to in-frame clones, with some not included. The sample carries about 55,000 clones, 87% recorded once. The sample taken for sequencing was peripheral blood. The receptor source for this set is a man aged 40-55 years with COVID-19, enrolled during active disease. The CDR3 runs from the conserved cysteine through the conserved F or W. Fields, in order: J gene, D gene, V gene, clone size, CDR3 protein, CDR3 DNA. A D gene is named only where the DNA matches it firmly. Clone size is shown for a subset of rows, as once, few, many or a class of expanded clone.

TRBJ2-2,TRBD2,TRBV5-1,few,CASSSSGRGTGELFF,TGCGCCAGCAGCTCTAGCGGGAGAGGGACCGGGGAGCTGTTTTTT
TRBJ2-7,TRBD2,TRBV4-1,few,CASSQIGSGGTPYEQYF,TGCGCCAGCAGCCAAATAGGAAGCGGGGGCACCCCCTACGAGCAGTACTTC
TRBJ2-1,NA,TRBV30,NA,CAWSVRGNEQFF,TGTGCCTGGAGTGTACGAGGGAATGAGCAGTTCTTC
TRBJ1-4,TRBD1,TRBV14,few,CASSQATGTGEKLFF,TGTGCCAGCAGCCAAGCGACAGGGACCGGTGAAAAACTGTTTTTT
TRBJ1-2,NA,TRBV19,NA,CASSTSAGTPPYGYTF,TGTGCCAGTAGCACAAGCGCCGGGACACCTCCCTATGGCTACACCTTC
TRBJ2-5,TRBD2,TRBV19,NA,CATASTRLAGAGTQYF,TGTGCCACCGCATCAACGCGACTAGCGGGAGCTGGGACCCAGTACTTC
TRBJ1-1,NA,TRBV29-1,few,CSVVRQVYTEAFF,TGCAGCGTCGTTCGACAGGTCTACACTGAAGCTTTCTTT
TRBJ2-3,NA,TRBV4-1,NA,CASSPGNSPDTQYF,TGCGCCAGCAGCCCAGGGAATAGTCCAGATACGCAGTATTTT
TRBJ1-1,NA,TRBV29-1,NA,CSGQTGRTEAFF,TGCAGCGGGCAGACGGGTAGGACTGAAGCTTTCTTT
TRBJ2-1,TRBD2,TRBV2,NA,CASSQLAGLREQFF,TGTGCCAGCAGCCAACTAGCGGGATTACGGGAGCAGTTCTTC
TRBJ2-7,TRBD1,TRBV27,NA,CASSLGDSYEQYF,TGTGCCAGCAGTTTAGGGGACAGCTACGAGCAGTACTTC
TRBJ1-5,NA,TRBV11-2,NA,CASSPLGLGNQPQHF,TGTGCCAGCAGCCCACTCGGACTGGGAAATCAGCCCCAGCATTTT
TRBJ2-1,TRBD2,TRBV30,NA,CAWSWSGGLSEQFF,TGTGCCTGGAGTTGGAGCGGGGGCCTTAGTGAGCAGTTCTTC
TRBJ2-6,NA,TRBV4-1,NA,CASSQGLALSSGANVLTF,TGCGCCAGCAGCCAAGGGCTAGCGCTCAGCTCTGGGGCCAACGTCCTGACTTTC
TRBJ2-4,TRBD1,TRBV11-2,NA,CASSLEDRVGSIQYF,TGTGCCAGCAGCTTGGAAGACAGGGTCGGAAGCATTCAGTACTTC
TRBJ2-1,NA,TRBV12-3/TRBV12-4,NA,CASSHSPYNEQFF,TGTGCCAGCAGTCACAGTCCTTACAATGAGCAGTTCTTC
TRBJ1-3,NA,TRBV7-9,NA,CASSLDAGVGRPGNTIYF,TGTGCCAGCAGCTTAGATGCGGGGGTCGGGAGGCCTGGAAACACCATATATTTT
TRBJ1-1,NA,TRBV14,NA,CASSQDIGDAEAFF,TGTGCCAGCAGCCAAGATATTGGAGACGCTGAAGCTTTCTTT
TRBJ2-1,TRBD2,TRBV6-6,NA,CASSYPAGQRGDEQFF,TGTGCCAGCAGTTACCCCGCGGGACAGCGGGGGGATGAGCAGTTCTTC
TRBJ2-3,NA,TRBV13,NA,CASSRGGSGTDTQYF,TGTGCCAGCAGCCGAGGTGGATCTGGCACAGATACGCAGTATTTT
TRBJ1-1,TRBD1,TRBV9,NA,CASSFGQGTEAFF,TGTGCCAGCAGCTTCGGACAGGGCACTGAAGCTTTCTTT
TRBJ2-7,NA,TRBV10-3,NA,CAISKDKHSYEQYF,TGTGCCATCAGTAAGGACAAGCACTCCTACGAGCAGTACTTC
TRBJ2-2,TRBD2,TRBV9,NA,CASSPAGLAGVTGELFF,TGTGCCAGCAGCCCGGCGGGACTAGCGGGGGTCACCGGGGAGCTGTTTTTT
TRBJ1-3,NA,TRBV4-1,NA,CASSPSQGGNTIYF,TGCGCCAGCAGCCCCAGTCAGGGAGGAAACACCATATATTTT
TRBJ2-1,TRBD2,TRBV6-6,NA,CASRTSVGVFPEQFF,TGTGCCAGCAGGACTAGCGTGGGAGTATTTCCTGAGCAGTTCTTC
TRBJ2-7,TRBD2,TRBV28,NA,CASLAGGIYEQYF,TGTGCCAGCCTAGCGGGAGGCATCTACGAGCAGTACTTC
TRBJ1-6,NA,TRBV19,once,CASSLPGDSPLHF,TGTGCCAGTAGTCTCCCAGGGGATTCACCCCTCCACTTT
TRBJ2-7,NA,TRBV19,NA,CASSILPSSYEQYF,TGTGCCAGTAGTATTTTGCCGAGCTCCTACGAGCAGTACTTC
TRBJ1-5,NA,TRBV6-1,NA,CASSEGQNQPQHF,TGTGCCAGCAGTGAAGGGCAGAATCAGCCCCAGCATTTT
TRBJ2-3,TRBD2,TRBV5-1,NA,CASSLLAGATDTQYF,TGCGCCAGCAGCTTACTAGCGGGAGCAACAGATACGCAGTATTTT
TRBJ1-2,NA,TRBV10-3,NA,CAISAQINYGYTF,TGTGCCATCAGTGCACAGATTAACTATGGCTACACCTTC
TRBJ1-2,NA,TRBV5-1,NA,CASSLDKTRGVMDYGYTF,TGCGCCAGCAGCTTGGACAAAACAAGGGGCGTTATGGACTATGGCTACACCTTC
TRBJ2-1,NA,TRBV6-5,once,CASSPMGGYYNEQFF,TGTGCCAGCAGTCCTATGGGGGGATACTACAATGAGCAGTTCTTC
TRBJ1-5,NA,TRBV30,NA,CAWSVRGYGNQPQHF,TGTGCCTGGAGTGTAAGGGGATACGGCAATCAGCCCCAGCATTTT
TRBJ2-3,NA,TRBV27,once,CASSLFQDSSTDTQYF,TGTGCCAGCAGTTTATTCCAGGACTCTAGCACAGATACGCAGTATTTT
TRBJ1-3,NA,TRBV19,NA,CASSTGPGNTIYF,TGTGCCAGTAGTACAGGGCCTGGAAACACCATATATTTT
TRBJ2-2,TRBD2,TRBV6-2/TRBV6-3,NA,CASSFPPSSGGVNTGELFF,TGTGCCAGCAGTTTTCCCCCGAGTAGCGGGGGGGTTAACACCGGGGAGCTGTTTTTT
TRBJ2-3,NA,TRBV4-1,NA,CASSQEAGALTDTQYF,TGCGCCAGCAGCCAAGAGGCGGGGGCCCTCACAGATACGCAGTATTTT
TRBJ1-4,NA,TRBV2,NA,CASQGGRTEKLFF,TGTGCCAGCCAGGGAGGGAGGACCGAAAAACTGTTTTTT
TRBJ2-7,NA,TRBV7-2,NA,CASSLVRAGEQYF,TGTGCCAGCAGCCTCGTTCGGGCGGGGGAGCAGTACTTC
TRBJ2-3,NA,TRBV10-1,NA,CASSDSMGMGSGRQDTQYF,TGCGCCAGCAGTGACTCGATGGGGATGGGTTCGGGGAGGCAAGATACGCAGTATTTT
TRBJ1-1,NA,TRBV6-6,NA,CASSWGGTEAFF,TGTGCCAGCAGTTGGGGGGGGACTGAAGCTTTCTTT